Each of the 29 T cell receptor beta chains below was sequenced from the same sample in a study of blood T cell repertoires in COVID-19. Repertoires were generated with immunoSEQ multiplex PCR, while TCRdb's copy carries only in-frame clones and drops some. The table includes 280,000 or so clones, 75% to 90% detected once. Input material: peripheral blood. The receptors come from a woman aged 55-69 years with acute or convalescent COVID-19.

The V gene is TRBV13, the J gene TRBJ1-4; 8 nucleotides line up with TRBD1. Germline values: CDR1 PRHDT, CDR2 FYEKMQ (reference sequence). With V trimmed by 2 bases and J by 7 bases, 15 bases remained unmatched. The CDR3 contains 18 residues. The CDR3 nucleotides read TGTGCCAGCAGCTTATTTTCAATAGGCGGGACAGGTCTTGAAAAACTGTTTTTT. Its translation: CASSLFSIGGTGLEKLFF.

V is TRBV7-9 and J is TRBJ2-1, with D possibly being TRBD2 (6 bases). The CDR3 sequence is 16 residues long. V was pared by 6 bases and J by 8 bases, with 23 bases between. Germline V gene sequence: CDR1 SEHNR, CDR2 FQNEAQ (reference sequence). In DNA, the CDR3 is TGTGCCAGCAGTTCGTTAGCGGTAAGCGGTCTGGATGAGCAGTTCTTC. Protein sequence: CASSSLAVSGLDEQFF.

The chain links TRBV6-2 or TRBV6-3 to TRBJ2-2; tentatively, D is TRBD2 (5 bases). The CDR3 has 16 residues. V was pared by 0 bases and J by 3 bases, with 11 bases between. Germline V gene sequence: CDR1 MNHEY, CDR2 SVGEGT. This chain's CDR3 is CASSYSRGRHTGELFF. The CDR3 DNA is TGTGCCAGCAGTTACTCGAGAGGGAGACACACCGGGGAGCTGTTTTTT.

This chain connects TRBV10-3 to TRBJ2-1; 9 bases align to TRBD1. CDR1 ENHRY and CDR2 SYGVKD come from the germline V gene. The CDR3 is made up of 13 amino acids. V lost 6 bases to trimming and J lost 8 bases; unmatched junction nucleotides: 5. The CDR3 reads CAIRGTGFDEQFF. The CDR3 DNA sequence: TGTGCCATCAGGGGGACAGGGTTTGATGAGCAGTTCTTC.

The chain is built from TRBV7-2 and TRBJ2-1; D is possibly TRBD2 (5 bases). The CDR3 is 16 amino acids. V was pared by 5 bases and J by 14 bases, with 28 bases between. Looked up from germline, CDR1 is SGHTA and CDR2 is FQGNSA. The CDR3 spells CASSKGRAGNAVPEFF. In nucleotides, the CDR3 is TGTGCCAGCAGCAAAGGGCGGGCAGGTAATGCAGTCCCTGAGTTCTTC.

This chain links TRBV6-1 with TRBJ2-3; 9 positions agree with TRBD2. This CDR3 comprises 17 residues. V dropped 2 bases and J dropped 6; count of bases not matched to a gene: 12. CDR1 and CDR2 (germline): MNHNS, SASEGT. The CDR3 spells CASSENWASGTFDTQYF. DNA of the CDR3: TGTGCCAGCAGTGAAAATTGGGCTAGCGGGACCTTCGATACGCAGTATTTT.

The J gene is TRBJ2-1, the V gene TRBV7-2; 11 nucleotides line up with TRBD2. Germline V gene lookup returns CDR1 SGHTA and CDR2 FQGNSA. The CDR3 sequence is 18 residues long. The junction had 19 bases not matched to a gene; V was cut back by 5 bases and J by 10 bases. The CDR3 nucleotides are TGTGCCAGCAGCCGGAGAGGGCTAGCGGGGGGCCCCTGGAGGGAGCAGTTCTTC. Amino acid sequence: CASSRRGLAGGPWREQFF.

The chain joins TRBV12-3 or TRBV12-4 to TRBJ2-1; 7 bases agree with TRBD2. The CDR3 spans 12 residues. Losses at the gene ends were 8 bases for V and 2 bases for J; bases not matched to a gene: 0. For the CDR3, the DNA is TGTGCCAGCGGGGGGGCCTACAATGAGCAGTTCTTC. Its translation: CASGGAYNEQFF.

This clone was detected only once. The V gene is TRBV28, the J gene TRBJ2-1; 8 bases line up with TRBD2. The CDR3 is 15 amino acids. The J segment lost 8 bases and the V segment lost 6 bases, leaving 12 bases of the junction unmatched. Germline loops: CDR1 MDHEN, CDR2 SYDVKM. The CDR3 DNA reads as TGTGCCAGCAGGTCATTCATTACTAGCGGCGATGAGCAGTTCTTC. This gives the protein CASRSFITSGDEQFF.

This clone has only a few counts. The chain combines TRBV19 with TRBJ2-2; the match to TRBD1 covers 7 bases. J was trimmed by 8 bases and V by 3 bases; bases with no gene match: 15. The CDR3 runs 17 residues. Germline CDR1 is LNHDA and CDR2 is SQIVND (reference sequence). Written as DNA, the CDR3 is TGTGCCAGTAGTATTAGGGTGCCAGGGGGAGTGTCAGGGGAGCTGTTTTTT. Translation gives CASSIRVPGGVSGELFF.

The chain links TRBV27 to TRBJ2-3; the D gene is possibly TRBD2 (6 bases). The CDR3 runs to 15 residues. Germline values: CDR1 MNHEY, CDR2 SMNVEV (reference sequence). Trimming shortened V by 8 bases and J by 5 bases, and 20 bases separated the two germline ends. CDR3 residues: CASCGTIPSVDTQYF. The CDR3 DNA sequence: TGTGCCAGCTGCGGGACGATCCCTTCGGTAGATACGCAGTATTTT.

This rearrangement joins TRBV4-2 to TRBJ1-2; no reliable D call. CDR1 is LGHNA, CDR2 YNFKEQ, per germline. Trimming left V 0 bases short and J 3 bases short, with 8 bases between. The CDR3 sequence is 14 residues long. The CDR3 protein is CASSQERGDYGYTF. In DNA form, the CDR3 reads TGTGCCAGCAGCCAAGAACGGGGAGACTATGGCTACACCTTC.

J is TRBJ1-1 and V is TRBV7-9; possible D gene TRBD1, 6 bases. The CDR3 has 14 amino acids. V lost 5 bases, J lost 4 bases, and 14 bases lay in between. Germline CDR1 SEHNR, CDR2 FQNEAQ (reference sequence). CDR3 loop: CASSLVWTVTEAFF. CDR3 in DNA: TGTGCCAGCAGCCTCGTTTGGACAGTCACTGAAGCTTTCTTT.

J is TRBJ2-5 and V is TRBV6-2 or TRBV6-3, with TRBD2 identical over 13 bases. CDR3 size: 15 residues. Germline V gene sequence: CDR1 MNHEY, CDR2 SVGEGT. The V and J ends lost 0 bases and 5 bases, in that order; junction bases with no gene match: 0. In nucleotides, the CDR3 is TGTGCCAGCAGTTACTCGACTAGCGGGGGGGAGACCCAGTACTTC. The encoded protein is CASSYSTSGGETQYF.

The chain recombines TRBV12-3 or TRBV12-4 with TRBJ2-7; 12 bases map to TRBD2. This CDR3 region has 13 residues. V lost 9 bases and J lost 3; bases outside the gene matches: 3. This CDR3 reads CASRTSGIYEQYF. The CDR3, as DNA: TGTGCCAGTAGGACTAGCGGGATCTACGAGCAGTACTTC.

V usage is TRBV4-3 and J usage is TRBJ2-3, with 8 bases matching TRBD1. Germline CDR1 and CDR2: LGHNA and YSLEER. The CDR3 loop spans 18 amino acids. Trimming removed 0 bases from V and 4 bases from J; junction bases left unmatched: 12. CDR3 DNA: TGCGCCAGCAGCCAAGATCATGGCACAGGGGGTGTCCCAGATACGCAGTATTTT. Its translation is CASSQDHGTGGVPDTQYF.

The rearrangement joins TRBV28 to TRBJ1-2, with 8 bases lining up with TRBD1. The V gene end was trimmed by 5 bases and the J gene end by 8 bases; junction bases not matched to a gene: 13. The CDR3 has 15 residues. Per the germline V gene, CDR1 is MDHEN and CDR2 is SYDVKM. DNA of the CDR3: TGTGCCAGCAGTATCACCGGCGCAGGGGGCAGGGGCTACACCTTC. Protein sequence: CASSITGAGGRGYTF.

V and J are TRBV28 and TRBJ1-5, with 7 bases lining up with TRBD1. Germline V gives CDR1 MDHEN, CDR2 SYDVKM. The CDR3 consists of 14 residues. The J segment lost 0 bases and the V segment lost 5 bases, leaving 1 base of the junction unmatched. The CDR3 loop reads CASSRDSSNQPQHF. The CDR3 bases are TGTGCCAGCAGTAGGGACAGTAGCAATCAGCCCCAGCATTTT.

This clone was counted a few times. The chain employs TRBV29-1 and TRBJ1-5; 8 bases are a match to TRBD1. The germline gives CDR1 SQVTM, CDR2 ANQGSEA. The length of the CDR3 is 13 residues. V lost 7 bases and J lost 2; bases outside the gene matches: 4. The CDR3 coding sequence is TGCAGCGCAGGACAGGGAGGCAATCAGCCCCAGCATTTT. Its protein is CSAGQGGNQPQHF.

V usage is TRBV21-1 and J usage is TRBJ1-3; the D call of TRBD1 is as the table states it, not checked on the DNA. TRBV21-1 is assigned pseudogene status. The CDR3 sequence is 19 residues long. The CDR3 spells CASSTRRQGQGASGNTIYF. The CDR3, as DNA: TGTGCCAGCAGCACCAGACGACAGGGACAGGGGGCCTCTGGAAACACCATATATTTT.

This chain joins TRBV7-9 and TRBJ1-4; 9 bases fit TRBD1. This CDR3 comprises 17 residues. Germline CDR1 reads SEHNR; CDR2 reads FQNEAQ (reference sequence). The J segment lost 1 base and the V segment lost 5 bases, leaving 8 bases of the junction unmatched. CDR3 loop: CASSAPGQGRTNEKLFF. The CDR3 DNA sequence: TGTGCCAGCAGCGCGCCGGGACAGGGAAGAACTAATGAAAAACTGTTTTTT.

This clone was observed a handful of times. The chain couples TRBV6-5 to TRBJ2-2; no clear D gene. The CDR3 extends over 15 amino acids. The germline CDR1 and CDR2 sequences are MNHEY and SVGAGI. V was trimmed by 2 bases and J by 4 bases, leaving 11 bases between them. CDR3 protein: CASSYAKLRTGELFF. As DNA, the CDR3 is TGTGCCAGCAGTTACGCTAAACTCCGCACCGGGGAGCTGTTTTTT.

Of note for this clone: The junction departs from the called germline gene at one end, perhaps through a read error. The V and J genes are TRBV6-4 and TRBJ1-2, with a weak D call TRBD1 (6 bases). The CDR3 contains 13 residues. The germline V gene encodes CDR1 MRHNA and CDR2 SNTAGT. The CDR3 DNA is TGTGCCAGCAGTGACTCCACCACAGGGAAAAGTCAGTTC. This encodes CASSDSTTGKSQF.

The chain carries TRBV29-1 and TRBJ2-2; D gene uncertain. Trimming took off 4 bases at V and 6 bases at J, with 12 bases between the two ends. CDR3 size: 13 residues. The germline V gene has CDR1 SQVTM and CDR2 ANQGSEA. Here the CDR3 reads CSVAVGVAGELFF. The CDR3 DNA sequence: TGCAGCGTTGCGGTTGGAGTAGCCGGGGAGCTGTTTTTT.

This chain connects TRBV6-4 to TRBJ2-7, with D perhaps matching TRBD1 (6 bases). The CDR3 sequence is 13 residues long. Germline lookup yields CDR1 MRHNA and CDR2 SNTAGT. The ends were cut back, 5 bases at V and 4 bases at J, with 12 bases in the middle. Written as DNA, the CDR3 is TGTGCCAGCAGTCTCGAACAGGGTTACGAGCAGTACTTC. Its protein is CASSLEQGYEQYF.

The chain has TRBV6-5 and TRBJ1-1, with 8 bases that match TRBD1. V trimming: 10 bases; J trimming: 4 bases; junction bases outside the gene matches: 11. The CDR3 totals 14 residues. Looked up from germline, CDR1 is MNHEY and CDR2 is SVGAGI. CDR3 nucleotide sequence: TGTGCCATCCAACAGGGACAGGCGGTCACTGAAGCTTTCTTT. It yields the protein CAIQQGQAVTEAFF.

The genes are TRBV7-2 and TRBJ1-3, with D perhaps matching TRBD1 (6 bases). With 6 bases removed from V and 1 base from J, the gap between germline ends came to 10 bases. This CDR3 contains 14 residues. CDR1 SGHTA and CDR2 FQGNSA come from the germline V gene. The DNA for the CDR3 is TGTGCCAGCAGACGACAGGAATCTGGAAACACCATATATTTT. Its protein product is CASRRQESGNTIYF.

The rearrangement uses TRBV5-5 and TRBJ2-7; D gene unclear. The CDR3 has 12 residues. With 3 bases removed from V and 7 bases from J, the gap between germline ends came to 11 bases. The germline CDR1 and CDR2 sequences are SGHKS and YYEKEE (reference sequence). The CDR3 loop is CASSSVTREQYF. CDR3 nucleotide sequence: TGTGCCAGCAGCTCCGTCACTCGGGAGCAGTACTTC.

The chain combines TRBV3-1 (or the pseudogene TRBV3-2) with TRBJ1-3; 9 bases are a match to TRBD1. Germline CDR1 LGHDT, CDR2 YNNKEL (reference sequence). J was trimmed by 2 bases and V by 5 bases; bases with no gene match: 7. The CDR3 consists of 16 residues. The CDR3 protein is CASSTRQGGTGNTIYF. The CDR3 bases are TGTGCCAGCAGCACCCGACAGGGGGGGACTGGAAACACCATATATTTT.